This T cell receptor beta chain was sequenced in a study of CD8 T cells in ankylosing spondylitis. This clonotype showed up just a few times. Its antigen remains unknown. Findings and limits, study-wide: Disease-linked clones, CD8+, were relatively rare in peripheral blood. In ankylosing spondylitis patients, matched synovial fluid reportedly showed significant enrichment of disease-linked clones. Existing reports had already noted some motif variants in reactive arthritis synovial fluid and blood. The study identified a TCR beta motif of under ten highly homologous variants that appeared characteristic of ankylosing spondylitis blood.

Using its own MiXCR run on the 5' RACE reads, TCRdb lists one record per CDR3 protein. Among 150,000 to 200,000 distinct CDR3 sequences listed, 9.5% to 15% were seen once. The CDR3 extends over 15 amino acids. In germline, CDR1 is DFQATT, CDR2 SNEGSKA (reference sequence). V shed 1 base and J shed 0 bases, with 10 bases lying between them. The clonotype was recovered from a male donor with ankylosing spondylitis or in good health (not recorded which). The sample taken for sequencing was blood, either unsorted or a sorted T cell fraction (not recorded which). The rearrangement joins TRBV20-1 to TRBJ2-1, with a tentative D call TRBD2 (5 bases). The CDR3 nucleotides read TGCAGTGCTAGAGGGGTTAGCGCCTCCTACAATGAGCAGTTCTTC. Protein product: CSARGVSASYNEQFF.